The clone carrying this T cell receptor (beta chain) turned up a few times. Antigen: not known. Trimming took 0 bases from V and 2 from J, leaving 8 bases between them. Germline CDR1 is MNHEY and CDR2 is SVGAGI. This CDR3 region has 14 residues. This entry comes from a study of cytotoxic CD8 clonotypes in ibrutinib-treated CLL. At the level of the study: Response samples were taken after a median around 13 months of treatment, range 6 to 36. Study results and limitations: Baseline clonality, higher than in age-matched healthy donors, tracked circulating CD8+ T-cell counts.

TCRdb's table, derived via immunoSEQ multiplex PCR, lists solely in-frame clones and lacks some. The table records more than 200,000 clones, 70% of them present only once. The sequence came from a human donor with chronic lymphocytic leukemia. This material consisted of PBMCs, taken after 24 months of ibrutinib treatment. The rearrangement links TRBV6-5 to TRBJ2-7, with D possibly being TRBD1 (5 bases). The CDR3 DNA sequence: TGTGCCAGCAGTTACTCCTCGACAGCCTACGAGCAGTACTTC. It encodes CASSYSSTAYEQYF.